Below, 3 T cell receptor beta chains from the same sample are listed, as sequenced in a study of blood T cell repertoires in COVID-19. The data were produced by immunoSEQ multiplex PCR, yet TCRdb's version contains in-frame clones alone and is incomplete. The profile covers 140,000 to 150,000 clones, with around 90% appearing a single time and 1.5% to 2% taken by the ten largest. The material sequenced was peripheral blood. The receptors derive from an older man with acute or convalescent COVID-19.

The V call is TRBV5-4, the J call TRBJ1-2; 11 bases fit TRBD1. From germline, CDR1 is SGHNT and CDR2 YYREEE (reference sequence). The V gene end was trimmed by 4 bases and the J gene end by 4 bases; junction bases not matched to a gene: 6. The CDR3 sequence is 15 residues long. This CDR3 reads CASSLRTGGSYGYTF. The CDR3 bases are TGTGCCAGCAGCCTGCGGACAGGGGGCTCCTATGGCTACACCTTC.

The DNA of the CDR3 is TGTGCCAGTATCGGAGCGGGTTACTACGAGCAGTACTTC. Translating gives CASIGAGYYEQYF. The chain is built from TRBV19 and TRBJ2-7; tentatively, D is TRBD2 (6 bases). The CDR3 is 13 amino acids. The germline V gene has CDR1 LNHDA and CDR2 SQIVND (reference sequence). Deletions cut 7 bases from V and 3 bases from J, with 13 bases between.

The chain combines TRBV25-1 with TRBJ2-3; D remains unclear. This CDR3 contains 12 residues. V was cut by 3 bases and J by 3 bases, with 4 bases left in between. Germline-derived CDR1 and CDR2 are MGHDK and SYGVNS. CDR3 nucleotide sequence: TGTGCCAGCAGTGATACAACAGATACGCAGTATTTT. Residues: CASSDTTDTQYF.